The 26 T cell receptor beta chains reported below all come from one sample, sequenced in a study of cytomegalovirus exposure and HLA in healthy donors. The PCR used 60 Vbeta and 13 Jbeta primers. Sequencing was performed with immunoSEQ multiplex PCR; in TCRdb, only in-frame clones are kept and a portion is missing. In the table there are 150,000 or so clones, around 79% of which are singletons. The sequencing input was PBMCs. These receptors were taken from a woman aged 45-60 years in good health and CMV-seropositive.

This clone was observed a few times. The chain couples TRBV29-1 to TRBJ1-2; maybe TRBD1 (5 bases). The germline V gene has CDR1 SQVTM and CDR2 ANQGSEA. Trimming stripped 6 bases from V and 3 bases from J, with 11 bases between. CDR3 length: 12 amino acids. The CDR3 DNA sequence: TGCAGCGTCCGACAGTACGACTATGGCTACACCTTC. Its protein is CSVRQYDYGYTF.

This chain joins TRBV7-6 and TRBJ2-7, with 7 bases lining up with TRBD2. This CDR3 spans 13 amino acids. Unmatched junction bases numbered 4, after V lost 4 bases and J lost 4 bases. CDR1 is SGHVS and CDR2 is FNYEAQ in the germline V gene. The CDR3 here is CASSSLALYEQYF. The DNA for the CDR3 is TGTGCCAGCAGCTCACTAGCGTTGTACGAGCAGTACTTC.

The rearrangement joins TRBV10-3 to TRBJ2-3, with 12 bases matching TRBD2. CDR3 length equals 16 residues. Per the germline V gene, CDR1 is ENHRY and CDR2 is SYGVKD. Trimming cost V 2 bases and J 7 bases; bases outside gene matches: 7. The CDR3 nucleotides read TGTGCCATCAGTGAGGCTCTAGCGGGGGGGCCAAATACGCAGTATTTT. Translating it yields CAISEALAGGPNTQYF.

The gene calls are TRBV21-1 and TRBJ1-5; TRBD1 is the table's D call and was not checked against the DNA. TRBV21-1 is a recognized pseudogene. CDR3 length: 18 residues. DNA for the CDR3: TGTGCCGGACGGGACACAAATTTGGGGGACCCAACTAATCAGCCCCAGCATTTT. Translated, it gives CAGRDTNLGDPTNQPQHF.

With regard to this clone: Other DNA sequences from this sample encode an identical CDR3 as well. The rearrangement joins TRBV2 to TRBJ1-1, with D unclear. CDR1 is SNHLY, CDR2 FYNNEI, per germline. V was trimmed by 6 bases and J by 4 bases, leaving 12 bases between them. This CDR3 has 13 residues. The CDR3: CASRRQASTEAFF. The CDR3, as DNA: TGTGCCAGCAGGCGTCAAGCTTCCACTGAAGCTTTCTTT. The full variable domain, completed using reference TRBV2 and TRBJ1-1, is EPEVTQTPSHQVTQMGQEVILRCVPISNHLYFYWYRQILGQKVEFLVSFYNNEISEKSEIFDDQFSVERPDGSNFTLKIRSTKLEDSAMYFCASRRQASTEAFFGQGTRLTVV.

This clone is a singleton in its sample. The rearrangement links TRBV10-1 to TRBJ1-4; 10 bases line up with TRBD1. The trim removed 3 bases at V and 8 bases at J, leaving 6 bases unmatched. Germline CDR1 and CDR2: WNHNN and SYGVQD (reference sequence). CDR3 length: 15 residues. CDR3 sequence: CASSDLGQGEEKLFF. CDR3 DNA: TGCGCCAGCAGTGACCTTGGACAGGGGGAAGAAAAACTGTTTTTT.

The chain uses TRBV6-1 and TRBJ2-1; TRBD2 matches at 7 bases. Germline CDR1 reads MNHNS; CDR2 reads SASEGT. V shed 2 bases, J shed 3 bases, and the junction held 7 bases outside the gene matches. The CDR3 length is 16 residues. CDR3 sequence (DNA): TGTGCCAGCAGTGAACTTTGGGGCGGGGGCTACAATGAGCAGTTCTTC. Translation gives CASSELWGGGYNEQFF.

The chain has TRBV9 and TRBJ1-6, with TRBD1 matching over 7 bases. The J segment lost 5 bases and the V segment lost 2 bases, leaving 4 bases of the junction unmatched. Per germline, CDR1 SGDLS and CDR2 YYNGEE. The CDR3 is made up of 15 amino acids. CDR3 coding DNA: TGTGCCAGCAGCGTGTCGGACAGGAATAATTCACCCCTCCACTTT. Its translation: CASSVSDRNNSPLHF.

The chain carries TRBV5-1 and TRBJ2-7; 10 nucleotides align to TRBD1. This CDR3 spans 14 amino acids. V shed 0 bases, J shed 6 bases, and the junction held 3 bases outside the gene matches. Germline CDR1 SGHRS, CDR2 YFSETQ. CDR3 loop: CASSLVGTGVEQYF. The CDR3 nucleotides read TGCGCCAGCAGCTTGGTCGGGACAGGGGTCGAGCAGTACTTC.

J is TRBJ2-1 and V is TRBV21-1; the table gives TRBD1 as D, unverified against the DNA. TRBV21-1 is described as a pseudogene. The CDR3 has 11 residues. The CDR3 spells CASSKPNEQFF. The CDR3 coding sequence is TGTGCCAGCAGCAAACCAAATGAGCAGTTCTTC.

The chain combines TRBV2 with TRBJ2-5, with a possible D match to TRBD2 (5 bases). The assigned J gene may be wrong: the sequence end matches TRBJ2-7 better. The CDR3 length is 16 residues. Germline V gene sequence: CDR1 SNHLY, CDR2 FYNNEI. CDR3 in DNA: TGTGCCAGCAGTGAAGTACGGGCTAGGAGGATTTACGAGCAGTACTTC. Its translation: CASSEVRARRIYEQYF.

V usage is TRBV29-1 and J usage is TRBJ2-2, with 12 nucleotides matching TRBD1. This CDR3 is built from 15 residues. The J segment lost 7 bases and the V segment lost 5 bases, leaving 8 bases of the junction unmatched. The V gene's germline CDR1 is SQVTM and CDR2 ANQGSEA. CDR3 sequence (DNA): TGCAGCGTTACCGGGACAGGGGGCGAAAACGGGGAGCTGTTTTTT. Amino acids: CSVTGTGGENGELFF.

The chain joins TRBV29-1 to TRBJ2-2; 8 bases are a match to TRBD1. V dropped 4 bases and J dropped 5; count of bases not matched to a gene: 6. In germline, CDR1 is SQVTM, CDR2 ANQGSEA. The CDR3 is made up of 14 amino acids. CDR3 protein: CSVGARTGTGELFF. For the CDR3, the DNA is TGCAGCGTTGGGGCTCGGACAGGGACCGGGGAGCTGTTTTTT.

CDR3 region: CASSSYRGMLAGEQFF. CDR3 nucleotide sequence: TGTGCCAGCAGCAGCTACAGGGGGATGTTGGCAGGGGAGCAGTTCTTC. The chain combines TRBV11-2 with TRBJ2-1, with 8 bases fitting TRBD1. This CDR3 has 16 residues. V lost 5 bases and J lost 10; bases outside the gene matches: 16. Germline CDR1 is SGHAT and CDR2 is FQNNGV.

This clone was found a few times. CDR3 residues: CAISTGPIDTEAFF. CDR3 sequence (DNA): TGTGCCATCAGCACAGGACCTATCGACACTGAAGCTTTCTTT. The V call is TRBV10-3, the J call TRBJ1-1; possible D gene TRBD1, 5 bases. The CDR3 extends over 14 amino acids. The V and J ends lost 6 bases and 3 bases respectively, with 14 bases between them. The germline CDR1 and CDR2 sequences are ENHRY and SYGVKD.

V is TRBV29-1 and J is TRBJ2-7; 7 bases are a match to TRBD2. Germline V gives CDR1 SQVTM, CDR2 ANQGSEA. The J segment lost 0 bases and the V segment lost 7 bases, leaving 12 bases of the junction unmatched. The CDR3 has 15 amino acids. CDR3 in DNA: TGCAGCGGTCGTGTTTGGGCTAGCGGCTCCTACGAGCAGTACTTC. Translated: CSGRVWASGSYEQYF.

This clone was observed once. This rearrangement joins TRBV13 to TRBJ2-1, with 10 nucleotides matching TRBD2. From germline, CDR1 is PRHDT and CDR2 FYEKMQ (reference sequence). CDR3 length equals 14 residues. After removal of 7 bases from V and 4 bases from J, the junction contained 4 bases not matched to a gene. The CDR3 nucleotides are TGTGCCAGCACTCTAGCGGGAGTGTACAATGAGCAGTTCTTC. This gives the protein CASTLAGVYNEQFF. Combining the CDR3 with reference TRBV13 and TRBJ2-1 gives the whole variable domain AAGVIQSPRHLIKEKRETATLKCYPIPRHDTVYWYQQGPGQDPQFLISFYEKMQSDKGSIPDRFSAQQFSDYHSELNMSSLELGDSALYFCASTLAGVYNEQFFGPGTRLTVL.

The genes are TRBV7-3 and TRBJ2-5; the D gene is possibly TRBD2 (5 bases). V lost 4 bases to trimming and J lost 4 bases, with 10 bases between them. Germline values: CDR1 SGHTA, CDR2 FQGTGA. The CDR3 is 13 amino acids. The CDR3 here is CASSSGRGETQYF. The CDR3 region has the DNA TGTGCCAGCAGCTCAGGACGGGGAGAGACCCAGTACTTC. Variable domain in full (rest from reference TRBV7-3 and TRBJ2-5): GAGVSQTPSNKVTEKGKYVELRCDPISGHTALYWYRQSLGQGPEFLIYFQGTGAADDSGLPNDRFFAVRPEGSVSTLKIQRTERGDSAVYLCASSSGRGETQYFGPGTRLLVL.

The rearrangement links TRBV2 to TRBJ2-5; a possible D gene is TRBD2 (5 bases). The CDR3 contains 15 residues. Trimming took 3 bases from V and 2 from J, leaving 13 bases between them. In germline, CDR1 is SNHLY, CDR2 FYNNEI. CDR3 sequence: CASSDPGTGQETQYF. CDR3 sequence (DNA): TGTGCCAGCAGTGACCCGGGAACGGGGCAAGAGACCCAGTACTTC.

V and J are TRBV28 and TRBJ1-1; TRBD1 agrees at 7 bases. Germline loops: CDR1 MDHEN, CDR2 SYDVKM. Germline trimming cut 3 bases from V and 6 bases from J; bases unmatched to any gene: 7. The CDR3 runs to 14 residues. CDR3 in DNA: TGTGCCAGCAGTTTGTCGACAGGGTGGTCTGAAGCTTTCTTT. Amino acid sequence: CASSLSTGWSEAFF.

The rearrangement links TRBV2 to TRBJ2-5, with 9 bases matching TRBD1. CDR3 length equals 14 residues. Germline CDR1 and CDR2: SNHLY and FYNNEI. Trimming at V came to 5 bases and at J to 2 bases, leaving 3 bases not matched to a gene. The CDR3 loop reads CASSRDREQETQYF. In DNA, the CDR3 is TGTGCCAGCAGTCGGGACAGGGAGCAAGAGACCCAGTACTTC.

This clone was found a few times. J is TRBJ2-5 and V is TRBV19, with a tentative D call TRBD1 (5 bases). The CDR3 is 14 residues long. Trimming left V 1 base short and J 3 bases short, with 9 bases between. CDR1 is LNHDA, CDR2 SQIVND, per germline (reference sequence). The CDR3 loop is CASSIARQKETQYF. The CDR3 DNA reads TGTGCCAGTAGTATAGCTAGACAGAAAGAGACCCAGTACTTC. The whole variable domain, remainder taken from reference TRBV19 and TRBJ2-5, is DGGITQSPKYLFRKEGQNVTLSCEQNLNHDAMYWYRQDPGQGLRLIYYSQIVNDFQKGDIAEGYSVSREKKESFPLTVTSAQKNPTAFYLCASSIARQKETQYFGPGTRLLVL.

The V call is TRBV20-1, the J call TRBJ2-5; D is unclear. Germline CDR1 and CDR2: DFQATT and SNEGSKA (reference sequence). CDR3 length equals 11 residues. V was cut by 7 bases and J by 4 bases, with 10 bases left in between. CDR3 sequence: CSGESLETQYF. The CDR3 DNA is TGCAGTGGAGAGTCTCTAGAGACCCAGTACTTC.

V usage is TRBV6-5 and J usage is TRBJ1-2, with D tentatively TRBD1 (5 bases). The CDR3 has 12 residues. The germline gives CDR1 MNHEY, CDR2 SVGAGI. The V and J ends lost 0 bases and 8 bases respectively, with 7 bases between them. The DNA for the CDR3 is TGTGCCAGCAGTTACTCGGCAGGGGGCTACACCTTC. As protein: CASSYSAGGYTF.

The gene calls are TRBV28 and TRBJ2-6, with D unresolved. The germline V gene has CDR1 MDHEN and CDR2 SYDVKM. With 8 bases removed from V and 2 bases from J, the gap between germline ends came to 7 bases. There are 13 residues in the CDR3. CDR3 loop: CASCTPGANVLTF. The CDR3 coding sequence is TGTGCCAGCTGTACTCCTGGGGCCAACGTCCTGACTTTC. The entire variable domain, with the rest obtained from reference TRBV28 and TRBJ2-6, is as follows: DVKVTQSSRYLVKRTGEKVFLECVQDMDHENMFWYRQDPGLGLRLIYFSYDVKMKEKGDIPEGYSVSREKKERFSLILESASTNQTSMYLCASCTPGANVLTFGAGSRLTVL.

The table lists this clone with a few counts. The chain is built from TRBV11-2 and TRBJ2-3; 9 nucleotides match TRBD1. V gave up 4 bases and J gave up 3 bases; unmatched junction bases: 8. The CDR3 contains 16 residues. Germline V gene lookup returns CDR1 SGHAT and CDR2 FQNNGV. This CDR3 is CASSSRFGQGTDTQYF. DNA of the CDR3: TGTGCCAGCAGCTCTCGGTTTGGACAGGGGACAGATACGCAGTATTTT.